This T cell receptor (beta chain) was profiled in a study of shared clonotypes between healthy human individuals. Deletions cut 6 bases from V and 2 bases from J, with 7 bases between. The CDR3 covers 12 residues. CDR1 and CDR2 from the germline V gene are MNHNY and SVGAGI (reference sequence). The investigators split CD4+ cells into a CD45RA+ naive subset and a CD45RA-negative memory subset. In the sorted-subset replicate PCRs, 200 ng DNA, some 30,000 T cell genomes, was used. Measured with immunoSEQ multiplex PCR; TCRdb has only the in-frame clones, and not every one. This table holds approximately 1,000,000 clones, approximately 80% found once.

The TCR originated in a man between 18 and 35 years old in good health. Some clones in this sample may be carry-over from other donors' samples. The rearrangement uses TRBV6-6 and TRBJ1-2; D is possibly TRBD1 (6 bases). Sequencing was performed on memory CD4+ T cells from PBMCs. Subset noted: CD45RA-negative fraction. The CDR3 reads CASRGGNYGYTF. CDR3 in DNA: TGTGCCAGCAGGGGGGGCAACTATGGCTACACCTTC.